The 12 T cell receptor beta chains in this list originate from one sample, sequenced in a study of healthy donors' naive CD4 and CD8 T cells. TCR libraries were built from about 0.55 ug of total RNA by linear amplification. Each CDR3 protein is one row after TCRdb ran MiXCR on the reads. The table records about 200,000 distinct CDR3 sequences, around 70% of them present only once. Sequencing was carried out using naive CD4+ and CD8+ T cells sorted from blood, pooled from several donors. The receptors stem from a pool of human donors in good health; the sample pools cells from several healthy donors.

The chain carries TRBV12-3 or TRBV12-4 and TRBJ1-2; D is possibly TRBD1 (5 bases). The CDR3 has 14 amino acids. The ends were cut back, 6 bases at V and 5 bases at J, with 16 bases in the middle. The CDR3, as DNA: TGTGCCAGCAGCGGGATGAGACAGCATTATGGCTACACCTTC. Translating gives CASSGMRQHYGYTF.

The gene calls are TRBV20-1 and TRBJ1-2; no reliable D call. This CDR3 region has 11 residues. CDR1 DFQATT and CDR2 SNEGSKA come from the germline V gene (reference sequence). Trimming stripped 3 bases from V and 8 bases from J, with 10 bases between. The DNA of the CDR3 is TGCAGTGCTAGTGCCGGAGACGGCTACACCTTC. This encodes CSASAGDGYTF.

The rearrangement links TRBV20-1 to TRBJ1-1, with unresolved D. The V end was cut by 0 bases, the J end by 7 bases, with 21 bases between. The CDR3 length is 16 residues. Germline loops: CDR1 DFQATT, CDR2 SNEGSKA (reference sequence). Here the CDR3 DNA reads TGCAGTGCTAGAGATTCCCCGGAAGCCAAGGGTAATGAAGCTTTCTTT. Translated: CSARDSPEAKGNEAFF.

The CDR3 is CASSSGGYLNTEAFF. DNA of the CDR3: TGTGCCAGCAGTTCGGGGGGATACTTGAACACTGAAGCTTTCTTT. This chain links TRBV6-5 with TRBJ1-1; weak D call: TRBD1 (5 bases). The V end lost 4 bases, the J end lost 0 bases, and 12 bases lay between the germline ends. Germline V gene sequence: CDR1 MNHEY, CDR2 SVGAGI. The CDR3 loop spans 15 amino acids.

The V gene is TRBV30, the J gene TRBJ1-6; D gene unclear. V gave up 5 bases and J gave up 5 bases, with 4 bases separating them. The CDR3 covers 11 residues. Germline V gene data show CDR1 as GTSNPN and CDR2 as SVGIG (reference sequence). Written as DNA, the CDR3 is TGTGCCTGGGGCGATAATTCACCCCTCCACTTT. Amino acid sequence: CAWGDNSPLHF. Together with reference TRBV30 and TRBJ1-6, the CDR3 gives the full variable domain: SQTIHQWPATLVQPVGSPLSLECTVEGTSNPNLYWYRQAAGRGLQLLFYSVGIGQISSEVPQNLSASRPQDRQFILSSKKLLLSDSGFYLCAWGDNSPLHFGNGTRLTVT.

V gene TRBV27 combines with J gene TRBJ2-7, with TRBD1 matching 9 bases. CDR1 and CDR2 (germline): MNHEY, SMNVEV (reference sequence). V was clipped by 2 bases and J by 2 bases; unmatched bases: 4. This CDR3 contains 15 residues. The DNA of the CDR3 is TGTGCCAGCAGTTTACGGGACAGGGCCCCCTACGAGCAGTACTTC. Residues: CASSLRDRAPYEQYF.

V is TRBV29-1 and J is TRBJ2-7; D gene uncertain. Germline CDR1 reads SQVTM; CDR2 reads ANQGSEA. The CDR3 has 13 residues. V lost 5 bases to trimming and J lost 2 bases, with 13 bases between them. The CDR3 nucleotides are TGCAGCGTTACAGAGGTTTTACCCTACGAGCAGTACTTC. Encoded protein: CSVTEVLPYEQYF.

The rearrangement uses TRBV29-1 and TRBJ2-1, with 7 bases matching TRBD2. Trimming at V came to 7 bases and at J to 10 bases, leaving 10 bases not matched to a gene. Looked up from germline, CDR1 is SQVTM and CDR2 is ANQGSEA. CDR3 length: 12 residues. As DNA, the CDR3 is TGCAGCGCGCTAGACCGGGGGGAAGAGCAGTTCTTC. Translation: CSALDRGEEQFF.

This chain uses TRBV27 with TRBJ1-2; possibly TRBD1 for D (6 bases). CDR1 is MNHEY, CDR2 SMNVEV, per germline (reference sequence). The CDR3 loop spans 15 amino acids. Trimming cost V 5 bases and J 8 bases, with 21 bases left between them. For the CDR3, the DNA is TGTGCCAGCAGTCCCTATTCGACAGGAGATGGGGGCTACACCTTC. Protein: CASSPYSTGDGGYTF.

This chain links TRBV27 with TRBJ1-1, with D hard to call. Germline assignment: CDR1 MNHEY and CDR2 SMNVEV (reference sequence). There are 13 residues in the CDR3. V lost 5 bases and J lost 7, with 14 bases in between. The CDR3 sequence is CASSPLAAGEAFF. DNA of the CDR3: TGTGCCAGCAGTCCATTGGCCGCGGGTGAAGCTTTCTTT.

The rearrangement uses TRBV6-2 or TRBV6-3 and TRBJ1-1; TRBD1 might be the D (6 bases). Germline V gives CDR1 MNHEY, CDR2 SVGEGT. Trimming removed 7 bases at V and 4 bases at J, with 13 bases between. This CDR3 contains 13 residues. CDR3 DNA: TGTGCCAGCAATCAGGGGACTGCCACTGAAGCTTTCTTT. Translation gives CASNQGTATEAFF.

This clonotype was detected a few times. The genes are TRBV6-2 or TRBV6-3 and TRBJ2-1; D is unclear. The CDR3 sequence is 15 residues long. Germline V gene sequence: CDR1 MNHEY, CDR2 SVGEGT. V shed 0 bases and J shed 5 bases, with 11 bases lying between them. The CDR3 loop is CASSYSILLDNEQFF. In DNA, the CDR3 is TGTGCCAGCAGTTACTCGATTTTGTTGGACAATGAGCAGTTCTTC.